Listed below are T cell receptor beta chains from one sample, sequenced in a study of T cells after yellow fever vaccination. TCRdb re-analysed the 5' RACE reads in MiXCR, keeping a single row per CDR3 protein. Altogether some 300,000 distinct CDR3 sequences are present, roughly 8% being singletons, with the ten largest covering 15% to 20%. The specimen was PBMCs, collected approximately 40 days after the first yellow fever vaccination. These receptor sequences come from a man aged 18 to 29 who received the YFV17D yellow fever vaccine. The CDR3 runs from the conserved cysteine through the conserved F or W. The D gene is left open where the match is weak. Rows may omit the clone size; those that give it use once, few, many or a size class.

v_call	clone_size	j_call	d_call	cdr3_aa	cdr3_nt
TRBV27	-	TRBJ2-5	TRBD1	CASNQLGQIQETQYF	TGTGCCAGCAATCAGCTGGGACAGATCCAAGAGACCCAGTACTTC
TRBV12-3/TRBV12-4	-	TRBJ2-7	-	CASSDGTGEQYF	TGTGCCAGCAGTGACGGGACTGGCGAGCAGTACTTC
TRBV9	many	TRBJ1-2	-	CASSVEYPEGRYGYTF	TGTGCCAGCAGCGTAGAATATCCGGAGGGCCGTTATGGCTACACCTTC
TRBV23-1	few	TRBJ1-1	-	CANLVSGVVNTEAFF	TGCGCCAACCTAGTTTCCGGGGTCGTGAACACTGAAGCTTTCTTT
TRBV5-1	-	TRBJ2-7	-	CASSPDTPSSYEQYF	TGCGCCAGCAGCCCTGACACTCCTAGCTCCTACGAGCAGTACTTC
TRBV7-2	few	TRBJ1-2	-	CASSLAPGSYGYTF	TGTGCCAGCAGCTTAGCGCCTGGATCCTATGGCTACACCTTC
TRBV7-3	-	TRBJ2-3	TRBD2	CASSWGLAGLTDTQYF	TGTGCCAGCAGCTGGGGGCTAGCGGGGCTCACAGATACGCAGTATTTT
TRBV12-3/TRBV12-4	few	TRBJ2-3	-	CASRSRGSLTDTQYF	TGTGCCAGCAGATCTCGGGGGTCTCTCACAGATACGCAGTATTTT
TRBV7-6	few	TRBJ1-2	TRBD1	CASSSGTGGRDGYTF	TGTGCCAGCAGCTCCGGGACAGGGGGTAGAGATGGCTACACCTTC
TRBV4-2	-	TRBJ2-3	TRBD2	CASSQEGTSGDTQYF	TGTGCCAGCAGCCAAGAGGGGACTAGCGGGGATACGCAGTATTTT
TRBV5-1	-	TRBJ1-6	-	CASTSEVNSPLHF	TGCGCCAGCACCTCAGAGGTGAATTCACCCCTCCACTTT
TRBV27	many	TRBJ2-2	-	CASSPDTGELFF	TGTGCCAGCAGTCCGGACACCGGGGAGCTGTTTTTT
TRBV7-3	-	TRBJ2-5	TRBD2	CASSLRGGQGTQYF	TGTGCCAGCAGCTTACGCGGGGGTCAGGGGACCCAGTACTTC
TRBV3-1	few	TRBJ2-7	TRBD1	CASSLLGQDYEQYF	TGTGCCAGCAGCCTCCTCGGACAGGATTACGAGCAGTACTTC
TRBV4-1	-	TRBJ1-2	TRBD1	CASSLSGQPNSGGYTF	TGCGCCAGCAGCCTTTCGGGACAGCCTAATTCTGGCGGCTACACCTTC
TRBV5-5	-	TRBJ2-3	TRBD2	CASSALAGGDTDTQYF	TGTGCCAGCAGCGCTCTAGCGGGGGGCGACACAGATACGCAGTATTTT
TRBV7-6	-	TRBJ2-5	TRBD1	CASSSGQGIEETQYF	TGTGCCAGCAGCTCCGGACAGGGAATTGAAGAGACCCAGTACTTC
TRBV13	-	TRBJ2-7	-	CAFSDKNSRRGYYEQYF	TGTGCCTTCAGCGACAAGAACAGTAGAAGGGGATACTACGAGCAGTACTTC
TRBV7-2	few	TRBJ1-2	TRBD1	CASNPDRDRSYTF	TGTGCCAGCAACCCAGACAGGGACAGAAGCTACACCTTC
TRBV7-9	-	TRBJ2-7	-	CASSLAGIEQYF	TGTGCCAGCAGCTTAGCTGGGATCGAGCAGTACTTC
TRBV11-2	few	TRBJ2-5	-	CASSLGTLVQETQYF	TGTGCCAGCAGCTTAGGAACTTTAGTGCAAGAGACCCAGTACTTC
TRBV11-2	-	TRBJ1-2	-	CASSPISVDGYTF	TGTGCCAGCAGCCCTATTTCGGTTGATGGCTACACCTTC
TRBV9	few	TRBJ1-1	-	CASSPRSGTEAFF	TGTGCCAGCAGCCCTCGCTCGGGGACTGAAGCTTTCTTT
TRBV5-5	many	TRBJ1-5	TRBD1	CASSSDREGTGQPQHF	TGTGCCAGCAGCTCGGACAGGGAGGGGACAGGCCAGCCCCAGCATTTT
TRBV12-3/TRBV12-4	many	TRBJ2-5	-	CASSGRGRGTQYF	TGTGCCAGCAGTGGACGGGGCCGGGGGACCCAGTACTTC
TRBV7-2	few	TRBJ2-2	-	CASTLRKASNTGELFF	TGTGCCAGCACCCTAAGGAAGGCCTCGAACACCGGGGAGCTGTTTTTT
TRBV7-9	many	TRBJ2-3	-	CASSLLRTDTQYF	TGTGCCAGCAGCTTATTGCGCACAGATACGCAGTATTTT
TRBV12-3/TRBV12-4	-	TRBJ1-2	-	CASSFLRTYGYTF	TGTGCCAGCAGTTTCCTCCGGACGTATGGCTACACCTTC
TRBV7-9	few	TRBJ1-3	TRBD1	CASSDWTGTGGNTIYF	TGTGCCAGCAGCGACTGGACCGGGACAGGAGGAAACACCATATATTTT
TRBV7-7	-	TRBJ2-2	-	CASSLSHTGELFF	TGTGCTAGCAGCTTAAGTCACACCGGGGAGCTGTTTTTT
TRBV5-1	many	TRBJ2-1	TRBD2	CASTSGTSGTNEQFF	TGCGCCAGCACCTCCGGGACTAGCGGGACCAATGAGCAGTTCTTC
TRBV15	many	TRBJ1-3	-	CATSRDPDNPGNTIYF	TGTGCCACCAGCAGAGATCCGGACAACCCTGGAAACACCATATATTTT
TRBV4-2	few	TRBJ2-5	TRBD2	CASRGLAGSYQETQYF	TGTGCCAGCAGGGGGTTAGCGGGGTCGTACCAAGAGACCCAGTACTTC
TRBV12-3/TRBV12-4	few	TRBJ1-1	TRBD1	CASSRGTGGRGAEAFF	TGTGCCAGCAGCAGGGGGACAGGGGGCCGTGGGGCTGAAGCTTTCTTT
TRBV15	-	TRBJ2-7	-	CATSREVGEQYF	TGTGCCACCAGCAGAGAAGTTGGCGAGCAGTACTTC
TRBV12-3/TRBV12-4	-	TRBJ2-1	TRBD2	CASSSPGLAGGYNEQFF	TGTGCCAGCAGTTCCCCGGGACTAGCGGGGGGATACAATGAGCAGTTCTTC
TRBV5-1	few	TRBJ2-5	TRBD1	CASSLEGQGWETQYF	TGCGCCAGCAGCTTGGAGGGACAGGGTTGGGAGACCCAGTACTTC
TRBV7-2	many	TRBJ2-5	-	CASSLDVRETQYF	TGTGCCAGCAGCTTAGACGTACGGGAGACCCAGTACTTC
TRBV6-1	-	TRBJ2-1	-	CASSGAGIYHNEQFF	TGTGCCAGCTCGGGCGCTGGGATTTATCATAATGAGCAGTTCTTC
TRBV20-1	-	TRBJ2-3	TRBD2	CSARVVAGGARGDTQYF	TGCAGTGCTAGAGTTGTGGCGGGGGGTGCTCGGGGAGATACGCAGTATTTT
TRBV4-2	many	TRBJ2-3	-	CASSPRPGFDTQYF	TGTGCCAGCAGCCCCCGGCCGGGGTTCGATACGCAGTATTTT
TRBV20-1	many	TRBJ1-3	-	CSGRSSGNTIYF	TGCAGTGGCCGATCCTCTGGAAACACCATATATTTT
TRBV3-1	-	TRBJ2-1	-	CASSQESASYNEQFF	TGTGCCAGCAGCCAAGAAAGCGCGTCCTACAATGAGCAGTTCTTC
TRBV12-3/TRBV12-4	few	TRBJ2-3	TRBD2	CASRTSGTDTQYF	TGTGCCAGCAGGACTAGCGGCACAGATACGCAGTATTTT
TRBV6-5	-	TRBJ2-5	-	CASSYSSNWETQYF	TGTGCCAGCAGTTACTCCTCTAACTGGGAGACCCAGTACTTC
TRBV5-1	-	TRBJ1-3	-	CASRSGPSGNTIYF	TGCGCCAGCAGATCAGGGCCCTCTGGAAACACCATATATTTT
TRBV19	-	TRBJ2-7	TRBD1	CASSTGTGSYEQYF	TGTGCCAGTAGTACCGGGACAGGGTCCTACGAGCAGTACTTC
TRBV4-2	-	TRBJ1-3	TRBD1	CASSHLGQDEKRPGNTIYF	TGTGCCAGCAGCCACCTCGGACAGGACGAAAAACGCCCTGGAAACACCATATATTTT
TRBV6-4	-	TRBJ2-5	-	CASSETGGASETQYF	TGTGCCAGCAGCGAAACCGGGGGAGCATCAGAGACCCAGTACTTC
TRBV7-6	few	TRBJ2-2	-	CASSLGQGRNTGELFF	TGTGCCAGCAGCTTAGGGCAGGGTAGGAACACCGGGGAGCTGTTTTTT
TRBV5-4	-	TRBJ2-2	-	CASMRENTGELFF	TGTGCCAGCATGAGGGAAAACACCGGGGAGCTGTTTTTT
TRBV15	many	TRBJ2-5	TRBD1	CATSKRTGGAETQYF	TGTGCCACCAGCAAGAGGACAGGGGGCGCAGAGACCCAGTACTTC
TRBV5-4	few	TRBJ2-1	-	CASSLDISSYNEQFF	TGTGCCAGCAGCTTGGACATTTCCTCCTACAATGAGCAGTTCTTC
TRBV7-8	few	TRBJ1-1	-	CASSPQGKGGAFF	TGTGCCAGCAGCCCTCAGGGAAAAGGCGGAGCTTTCTTT
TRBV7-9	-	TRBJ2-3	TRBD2	CASSLLAAVTDTQYF	TGTGCCAGCAGCTTACTAGCGGCAGTCACAGATACGCAGTATTTT